The 10 T cell receptor beta chains below come from one sample, sequenced in a study of T-cell memory formation after mild COVID-19. TCRdb redid the calling of the 5' RACE reads with MiXCR, one entry per CDR3 protein. This table holds 360,000 or so distinct CDR3 sequences, 25% to 30% found once. Sequencing was done on a sample of PBMCs or a T cell subset sorted from them (not recorded which). Every receptor here comes from an adult woman who had mild COVID-19 (a few samples of this study predate the infection). Cell type and time point are not known.

This clonotype was seen only once. V gene TRBV6-2 or TRBV6-3 combines with J gene TRBJ1-1; D unclear. Trimming shortened V by 0 bases and J by 4 bases, and 6 bases separated the two germline ends. CDR1 and CDR2 from the germline V gene are MNHEY and SVGEGT. The CDR3 length is 13 residues. The CDR3 sequence is CASSYSEGTEAFF. The CDR3 coding sequence is TGTGCCAGCAGTTACTCAGAGGGCACTGAAGCTTTCTTT.

Concerning this clonotype: One junction end disagrees with the germline gene, perhaps due to a read error. V and J are TRBV7-8 and TRBJ2-1, with TRBD2 matching over 7 bases. The CDR3 covers 14 residues. The germline CDR1 and CDR2 sequences are SGHVS and FQNEAQ. The CDR3 bases are TGTGCCAGCAACTTAAGGGACTACCGCAATGAGCAGTTCTTC. Protein product: CASNLRDYRNEQFF.

V usage is TRBV4-1 and J usage is TRBJ1-2; D possibly corresponds to TRBD1 (5 bases). The CDR3 has 14 amino acids. Germline loops: CDR1 MGHRA, CDR2 YSYEKL. V was clipped by 3 bases and J by 8 bases, with 16 bases between them. The CDR3 protein is CASSHYPRGYGYTF. In DNA form, the CDR3 reads TGCGCCAGCAGCCACTACCCGAGGGGATACGGCTACACCTTC.

The V call is TRBV5-1, the J call TRBJ1-5; D gene ambiguous. The CDR3 runs to 13 residues. CDR1 is SGHRS, CDR2 YFSETQ, per germline. The V end was cut by 4 bases, the J end by 5 bases, with 10 bases between. The CDR3 nucleotides are TGCGCCAGCAGCCAGAGCGGTTATCAGCCCCAGCATTTT. The encoded protein is CASSQSGYQPQHF.

The V call is TRBV18, the J call TRBJ1-2, with no clear D. This CDR3 spans 14 amino acids. V shed 0 bases and J shed 8 bases, with 13 bases lying between them. Germline loops: CDR1 KGHSH, CDR2 LQKENI. CDR3 coding DNA: TGTGCCAGCTCACCACCGGCGGGGTCAGGAGGCTACACCTTC. It codes for CASSPPAGSGGYTF.

The chain employs TRBV5-1 and TRBJ2-1; D not certain. CDR3 length equals 15 residues. Between the trimmed V and J ends, which lost 2 bases and 0 bases, there was a span of 9 bases. The germline gives CDR1 SGHRS, CDR2 YFSETQ. The CDR3 sequence: CASSFRQSSYNEQFF. The CDR3 DNA reads TGCGCCAGCAGCTTCAGGCAGAGCTCCTACAATGAGCAGTTCTTC.

CDR3 region: CASSLGTAGDQPQHF. CDR3 bases: TGTGCCAGCAGCCTAGGGACAGCAGGGGATCAGCCCCAGCATTTT. This chain joins TRBV7-9 and TRBJ1-5; 7 bases are shared with TRBD1. The CDR3 consists of 15 residues. Trimming cost V 5 bases and J 5 bases; bases outside gene matches: 9. The germline V gene has CDR1 SEHNR and CDR2 FQNEAQ (reference sequence).

Points on this clonotype: The limits of the CDR3 on the DNA are not certain, so only TCRdb's listed CDR3 is given. The chain links TRBV5-1 to TRBJ2-1; no DNA check was done on the table's D call, TRBD2. Germline V gene lookup returns CDR1 SGHRS and CDR2 YFSETQ. The CDR3 has 16 residues if both end residues are counted. CDR3: CASSFGSGLGILEQFF.

This clonotype was observed a few times. V usage is TRBV2 and J usage is TRBJ2-6, with 7 bases identical to TRBD1. The CDR3 is 18 residues long. Trimming removed 6 bases from V and 1 base from J; junction bases left unmatched: 12. CDR1 is SNHLY and CDR2 is FYNNEI in the germline V gene. The chain's CDR3 is CASSAADRVLSGANVLTF. CDR3 bases: TGTGCCAGCAGCGCGGCCGACAGGGTATTATCTGGGGCCAACGTCCTGACTTTC.

This clonotype was counted a few times. V usage is TRBV11-1 and J usage is TRBJ2-2, with D perhaps matching TRBD1 (5 bases). CDR3 length equals 16 residues. The germline gives CDR1 SGHAT, CDR2 FQDESV (reference sequence). With 5 bases removed from V and 4 bases from J, the gap between germline ends came to 17 bases. DNA for the CDR3: TGTGCCAGCAGCCCAGAAGGCTGGGGCTCCACCGGGGAGCTGTTTTTT. Translation gives CASSPEGWGSTGELFF.